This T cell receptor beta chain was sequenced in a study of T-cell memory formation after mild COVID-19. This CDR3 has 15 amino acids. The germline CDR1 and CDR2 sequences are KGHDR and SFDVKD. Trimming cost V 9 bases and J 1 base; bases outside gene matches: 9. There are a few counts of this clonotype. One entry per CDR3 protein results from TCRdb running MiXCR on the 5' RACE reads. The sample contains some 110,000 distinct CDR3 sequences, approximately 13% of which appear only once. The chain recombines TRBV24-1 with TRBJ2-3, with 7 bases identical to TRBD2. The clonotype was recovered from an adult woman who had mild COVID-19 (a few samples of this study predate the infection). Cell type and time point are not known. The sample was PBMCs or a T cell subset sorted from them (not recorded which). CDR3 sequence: CATASPSGGTDTQYF. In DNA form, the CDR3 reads TGTGCCACCGCTTCGCCTAGCGGAGGCACAGATACGCAGTATTTT.